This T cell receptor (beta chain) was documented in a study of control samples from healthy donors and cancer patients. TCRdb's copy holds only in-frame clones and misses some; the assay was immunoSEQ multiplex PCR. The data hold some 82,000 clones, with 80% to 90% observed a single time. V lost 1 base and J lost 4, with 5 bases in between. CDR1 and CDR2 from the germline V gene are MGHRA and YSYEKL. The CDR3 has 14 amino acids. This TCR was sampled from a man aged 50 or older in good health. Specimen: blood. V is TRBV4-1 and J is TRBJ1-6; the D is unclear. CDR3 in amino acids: CASSQGFYNSPLHF. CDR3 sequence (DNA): TGCGCCAGCAGCCAAGGATTTTATAATTCACCCCTCCACTTT.